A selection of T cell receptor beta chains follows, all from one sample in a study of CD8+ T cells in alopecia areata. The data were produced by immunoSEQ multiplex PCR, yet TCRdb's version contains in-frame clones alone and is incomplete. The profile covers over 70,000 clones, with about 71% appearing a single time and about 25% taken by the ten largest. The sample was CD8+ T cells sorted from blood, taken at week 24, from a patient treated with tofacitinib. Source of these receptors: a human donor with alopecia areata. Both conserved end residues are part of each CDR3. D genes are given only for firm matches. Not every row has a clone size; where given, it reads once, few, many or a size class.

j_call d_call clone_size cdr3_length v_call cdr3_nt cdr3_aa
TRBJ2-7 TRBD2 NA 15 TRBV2 TGTGCCAGCAGTCCTTTAGCGGGAGGTACCTACGAGCAGTACTTC CASSPLAGGTYEQYF
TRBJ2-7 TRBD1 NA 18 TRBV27 TGTGCCAGCACCCCCACCGGGACAGGGGGAAAAGGGACCTACGAGCAGTACTTC CASTPTGTGGKGTYEQYF
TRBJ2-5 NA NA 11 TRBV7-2 TGTGCCAGCAGCTTGGATGGGACCCAGTACTTC CASSLDGTQYF
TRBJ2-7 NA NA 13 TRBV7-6 TGTGCCAGCAGCGCTCAAGACCGGGACATTGGGTACTTC CASSAQDRDIGYF
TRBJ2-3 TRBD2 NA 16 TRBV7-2 TGTGCCAGCAGCCAACTAGCGGGAGCGGCCGCAGATACGCAGTATTTT CASSQLAGAAADTQYF
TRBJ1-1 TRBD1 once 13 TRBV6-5 TGTGCCAGCACTGGACAGGGTGACACTGAAGCTTTCTTT CASTGQGDTEAFF
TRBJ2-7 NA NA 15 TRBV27 TGTGCCAGCAGTTTATACCCAGGGTCGGCAGAAGAGCAGTACTTC CASSLYPGSAEEQYF
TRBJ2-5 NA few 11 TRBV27 TGTGCCAGCGGGATTTGGGAGACCCAGTACTTC CASGIWETQYF
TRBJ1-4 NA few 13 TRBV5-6 TGTGCCAGCAGCTTGTCGGACGCCTCGTGGGGGGATTTT CASSLSDASWGDF
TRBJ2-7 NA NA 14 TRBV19 TGTGCCAGTAGTATGTCGAGCGGCAGCTACGAGCAGTACTTC CASSMSSGSYEQYF
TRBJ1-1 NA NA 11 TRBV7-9 TGTGCCAGCAGCTTCGGCACTGAAGCTTTCTTT CASSFGTEAFF
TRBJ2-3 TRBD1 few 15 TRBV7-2 TGTGCCAGCAGCCAAGGGACAGTAAGCACAGATACGCAGTATTTT CASSQGTVSTDTQYF
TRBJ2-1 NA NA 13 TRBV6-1 TGTGCCACTAGAGCTGACGGATACAATGAGCAGTTCTTC CATRADGYNEQFF
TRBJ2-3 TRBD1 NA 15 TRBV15 TGTGCCACCAGGACGGGACAGGGTTCCGCAGATACGCAGTATTTT CATRTGQGSADTQYF
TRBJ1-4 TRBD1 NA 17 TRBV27 TGTGCCAGCAGTCCCACATTTACCGGGACAGGGAATGAAAAACTGTTTTTT CASSPTFTGTGNEKLFF
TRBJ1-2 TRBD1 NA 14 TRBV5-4 TGTGCCAGCAGCGAGATCACAGGGGCCTATGGCTACACCTTC CASSEITGAYGYTF
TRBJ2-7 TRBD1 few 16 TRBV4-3 TGCGCCAGCAGCCCCGCTAGGGACAGGGGGTTTGACGAGCAGTACTTC CASSPARDRGFDEQYF
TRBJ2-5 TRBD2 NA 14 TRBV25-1 TGTGCCAGCAGTGAGTACGGGGGGGACGAGACCCAGTACTTC CASSEYGGDETQYF
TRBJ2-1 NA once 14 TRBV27 TGTGCCATCGGGGCCTCGGGCTCCTACAATGAGCAGTTCTTC CAIGASGSYNEQFF
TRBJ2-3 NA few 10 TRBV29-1 TGCAGCGTTTTGGAAGATACGCAGTATTTT CSVLEDTQYF
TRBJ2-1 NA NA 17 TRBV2 TGTGCCAGCAGTGACCCTCTTGACGGGACCCGACTCAATGAGCAGTTCTTC CASSDPLDGTRLNEQFF
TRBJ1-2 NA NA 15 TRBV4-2 TGTGCCAGCAGCTTCTTACAGGGAAGGGACTATGGCTACACCTTC CASSFLQGRDYGYTF
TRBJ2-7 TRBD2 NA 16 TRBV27 TGTGCCAGCAGGGGACTAGCGGGACGTGCGACCTACGAGCAGTACTTC CASRGLAGRATYEQYF
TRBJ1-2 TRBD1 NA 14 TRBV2 TGTGCCAGCAGTGAAAGTAGGACAGGGATCGGCTACACCTTC CASSESRTGIGYTF
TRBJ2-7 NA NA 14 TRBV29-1 TGCAGCGTTGTTTCCGGCCAGCCCCCCTACGAGCAGTACTTC CSVVSGQPPYEQYF
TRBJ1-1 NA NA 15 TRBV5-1 TGCGCCAGCAGCGTCTGGGACGGAGGGAACACTGAAGCTTTCTTT CASSVWDGGNTEAFF
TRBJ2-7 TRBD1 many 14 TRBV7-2 TGTGCCAGCAGCTGGGACAGGCCCCACTACGAGCAGTACTTC CASSWDRPHYEQYF
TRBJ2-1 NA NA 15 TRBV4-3 TGCGCCAGCAGCCATGGGACAAACTTATACAATGAGCAGTTCTTC CASSHGTNLYNEQFF
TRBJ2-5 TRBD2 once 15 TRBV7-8 TGTGCCAGCAGCTTACTAGCGGGGACCCAAGAGACCCAGTACTTC CASSLLAGTQETQYF
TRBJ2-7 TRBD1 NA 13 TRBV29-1 TGCAGCGTTGGGACAGGGGAGATCTACGAGCAGTACTTC CSVGTGEIYEQYF
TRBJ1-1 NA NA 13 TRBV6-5 TGTGCCAGCAGCGAAATGAGGGGCACTGAAGCTTTCTTT CASSEMRGTEAFF
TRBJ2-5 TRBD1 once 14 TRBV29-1 TGCAGCGTTGAACTATGGGACAGGGTTGGGACCCAGTACTTC CSVELWDRVGTQYF
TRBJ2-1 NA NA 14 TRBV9 TGTGCCAGCAGCGTAGGGGGTAGGACGGATGAGCAGTTCTTC CASSVGGRTDEQFF
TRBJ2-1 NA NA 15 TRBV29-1 TGCAGCGTCGCTTGGGGGCAGGGGTCCGACAATGAGCAGTTCTTC CSVAWGQGSDNEQFF
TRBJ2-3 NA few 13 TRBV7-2 TGTGCCAGCAGCTTAGACACCACAGATACGCAGTATTTT CASSLDTTDTQYF
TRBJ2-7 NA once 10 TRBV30 TGTGCCTGGAGTAATGACGAGCAGTACTTC CAWSNDEQYF
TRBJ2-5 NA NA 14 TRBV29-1 TGCAGCGTTCGGACCCTAAGAGCCCAAGAGACCCAGTACTTC CSVRTLRAQETQYF
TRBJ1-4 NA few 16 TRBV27 TGTGCCAGCAGTCCCGGCGGAGGGGCTGGTAATGAAAAACTGTTTTTT CASSPGGGAGNEKLFF
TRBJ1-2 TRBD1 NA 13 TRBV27 TGTGCCAGCAGCTTAGGGGGCTCCCATGGCTACACCTTC CASSLGGSHGYTF
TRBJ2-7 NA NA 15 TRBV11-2 TGTGCCAGCAGCTTAGCCAAAGGACACTCCTACGAGCAGTACTTC CASSLAKGHSYEQYF
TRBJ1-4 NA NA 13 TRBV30 TGTGCCTCCCTAGACAGTCTCAATGAAAAACTGTTTTTT CASLDSLNEKLFF
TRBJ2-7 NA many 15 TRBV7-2 TGTGCCAGCAGCTCCTCCGGGACCGCCCCCTACGAGCAGTACTTC CASSSSGTAPYEQYF
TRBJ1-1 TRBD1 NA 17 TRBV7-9 TGTGCCAGCAGCCAGAGCCCCGGGACAGGCATGAACACTGAAGCTTTCTTT CASSQSPGTGMNTEAFF
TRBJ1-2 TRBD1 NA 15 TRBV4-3 TGCGCCAGCAGCCCTTCGGGACAGGGTCTCTATGGCTACACCTTC CASSPSGQGLYGYTF
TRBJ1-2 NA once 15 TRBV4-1 TGCGCCAGCAGCCATGTCCTGCAGAGAGGCTATGGCTACACCTTC CASSHVLQRGYGYTF
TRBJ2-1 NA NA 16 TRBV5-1 TGCGCCAGCAGCTTGGAGGGGGGAGAGACCTACAATGAGCAGTTCTTC CASSLEGGETYNEQFF
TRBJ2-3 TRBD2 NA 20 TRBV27 TGTGCCAGCAGTACAAGAGGTTGGACTAGCGGGAGTCGGAGCACAGATACGCAGTATTTT CASSTRGWTSGSRSTDTQYF
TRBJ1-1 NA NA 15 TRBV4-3 TGCGCCAGCAGCCTTACCCGACAGATGAACACTGAAGCTTTCTTT CASSLTRQMNTEAFF
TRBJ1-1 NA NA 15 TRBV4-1 TGCGCCAGCAGCCAAGATTGGGCTGGGGTCACTGAAGCTTTCTTT CASSQDWAGVTEAFF
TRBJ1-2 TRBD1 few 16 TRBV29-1 TGCAGCGTTGATACCCGGGACAGGAGAGAGAACTATGGCTACACCTTC CSVDTRDRRENYGYTF